A single TCR beta chain is shown here with its context. The CDR3 covers 19 residues. J lost 0 bases, V lost 1 base, and 14 bases had no gene match. Per germline, CDR1 GTSNPN and CDR2 SVGIG (reference sequence). In the authors' workflow: The assay estimated nucleated cells by amplifying reference gene primers. Here immunoSEQ multiplex PCR was the method, and the copy in TCRdb shows in-frame clones only, minus some. V and J calls and clone size are given by that table; D and trimming were obtained from the DNA. The sample carries 210,000 or so clones, around 81% recorded once. The sample originates from a study of blood T cell repertoires in COVID-19. Study background: COVID-19 samples from acute and convalescent phases originated in the United States, Italy and Spain.

Individuals aged 18 to 89 years were recruited from 20 to 25 US areas. Clinical history reported by participants formed the basis on which cohorts were assigned. The genes are TRBV30 and TRBJ2-7; 11 bases agree with TRBD2. The sample taken for sequencing was PBMCs or T cells enriched from blood (not recorded which). This TCR derives from a woman between 50 and 59 years old with acute COVID-19. The CDR3 DNA reads as TGTGCCTGGAGTGCTATGACTAGCGGGATCAGCCAGAGCTCCTACGAGCAGTACTTC. Translating it yields CAWSAMTSGISQSSYEQYF.